This TCR beta chain was identified in a study of blood T cells in healthy people across ages (dated by TCRdb to the mid-2010s). Notes on the research overall: Template switching captured roughly one uniquely barcoded TCR beta cDNA molecule per two T cells in model experiments. Using deep sequencing normalized with unique cDNA molecular identifiers, the study measured how TCR beta repertoire diversity changes with age. For two donors (one aged 18 to 30 and one aged 80 or older), the study analyzed two additional independent replicas of 1 million unique cDNA reads from the same blood draw. Donors were grouped into four age groups: young (average roughly 15 years), middle-aged (about 40), aged (about 60) and long-lived (just over 80). To avoid experimental bias, donors of different ages were randomly spread across the sequencing lanes.

Trimmed from V: 3 bases; trimmed from J: 4 bases; junction bases lacking a gene match: 4. From the germline V gene, CDR1 is SGHRS and CDR2 is YFSETQ. Taken from cysteine to phenylalanine, the CDR3 has 14 residues. The entry retains the CDR3 DNA only, 42 bases that are in frame from base 1. Donors were approximately 42 systemically healthy Caucasian individuals from Russia aged roughly 6 to 90 years. Each donor gave 8 to 10 milliliters of peripheral blood, collected into EDTA-treated Vacutainer tubes. PBMCs were isolated by Ficoll-Paque density-gradient centrifugation, with at least 7 million obtained per sample. Total RNA, at least 5.5 micrograms per sample, was extracted from PBMCs with Trizol reagent. For every donor, an aliquot of PBMCs went through flow cytometry to measure the percentages of naive CD45RAhigh/CD27high T cells. Summary of the overall study and its limitations: Estimates of total diversity from one million sequenced T cells were regarded as lower bounds and underestimates. Since profiling was done on bulk unsorted PBMCs, naive and antigen-experienced compartments could not be conclusively compared. Observed TCR beta diversity per million T cells fell roughly linearly with age, and a significant reduction was already apparent by age around 39. Compared with the aged group, the long-lived group had more naive CD4+ T cells, fewer expanded clones and increased TCR diversity, suggesting age selection. The CMV infection status of donors was not known, potentially confounding age-related changes in expanded clonotypes. There was a strong correlation between observed TCR beta diversity and the percentage of naive T cells measured by flow cytometry.

Comment on this clonotype: This clone's antigen is unknown. One base away there is no much larger clone; base qualities are not given.

Libraries were built with 5' RACE. Sequencing instrument: Illumina HiSeq 2500. A second PCR of roughly 7 to 11 cycles was performed with a sample-barcoded 5' primer and a J-beta primer mix. A unique molecular identifier was introduced onto each TCR beta cDNA molecule by a template-switch 5' adaptor carrying 12 random nucleotides. Each sample yielded at least 2.5 million CDR3-containing paired-end reads. The Mint cDNA synthesis kit, primed by a TRBC-specific oligonucleotide, was used to synthesize first-strand cDNA from all RNA. After uracil-DNA glycosylase treatment, a first 18-cycle PCR used universal primers M1SS and BC2_uni_R on all cDNA. The authors processed their data as follows. For normalization, 1 million high-quality reads were randomly selected from each sample, with every read carrying a distinct molecular identifier. Instead of being binned into consensus sequences, reads that shared molecular identifiers were thrown out. MiTCR, set to a Q25 quality threshold and the strictest error-elimination algorithm, was used for CDR3 identification, clonotype clustering and error correction. A nonparametric unseen species model with Euler transformation was used to estimate lower-bound total TCR beta diversity. The raw public reads went through TCRdb reprocessing: fastp at Q25, MiXCR clone calling, in-frame beta chains kept. Entries are consolidated by CDR3 protein sequence, retaining the most common genes and DNA. Here the V and J calls rest on TCRdb's processing, not on the authors' analysis. The sample records hundreds of thousands of distinct CDR3 sequences, about 48% of which are singletons. In total, the top ten clones hold roughly 13% of the sample.

This chain joins TRBV5-1 to TRBJ2-1; TRBD1 aligns with 7 central bases. Sequenced material: blood. This receptor was taken from a man aged 25-40 years in good health. CDR3 loop: CASSSGTDYNEQFF. Read as DNA, the sequence is TGCGCCAGCAGCTCCGGGACAGATTACAATGAGCAGTTCTTC.